The clone carrying this TCR beta chain was counted between two and nine times. What it binds is unknown. PBMCs provided sorted CD4+ and CD8+ T cells. This sample is drawn from a study of CD8+ T cells in alopecia areata. The CDR3 has 13 amino acids. V shed 6 bases and J shed 0 bases, with 9 bases lying between them. Germline V lookup: CDR1 SGHDT, CDR2 YYEEEE. Investigators isolated RNA and reverse transcribed it into cDNA to act as the sequencing template. Some clones are missing from TCRdb's copy, which holds only in-frame ones; the method was immunoSEQ multiplex PCR. The table includes 200,000 to 250,000 clones, approximately 53% detected once. Notes on the study in general: TCRs were shared less clearly across patients than in mice, possibly for HLA-related reasons. For lesional scalp, especially alopecia totalis/universalis, clonality was higher than in normal scalp. Resident alphabeta T-cell populations of normal skin are likewise subject to sequencing in scalp samples.

The sequence derives from a human donor in good health. The specimen sequenced was CD8+ T cells sorted from blood. The chain joins TRBV5-6 to TRBJ1-1; D not certain. The CDR3 region has the DNA TGTGCCAGCACCGCCACAGTGAACACTGAAGCTTTCTTT. Residues: CASTATVNTEAFF.